This TCR beta chain stems from a study of T cells in tuberculosis. Study summary: Sequenced TCRs come from CD1B-GMM tetramer-binding T cells. In South Africa, adults with active tuberculosis were compared with IGRA-negative and latently infected IGRA-positive adolescents. Study conclusions and caveats: Smaller distances to GMM-specific TCRs suggested their expansion in active tuberculosis. Selection depended on which cryopreserved specimens were available.

Germline values: CDR1 LNHDA, CDR2 SQIVND (reference sequence). Trimming removed 5 bases at V and 3 bases at J, with 14 bases between. The CDR3 has 15 amino acids. With regard to this clone: Antigen unknown.

TCRdb keeps only in-frame clones here, not all; method: immunoSEQ multiplex PCR. The sample shows under 40,000 clones, roughly 94% of them seen only once. This clonotype was sampled from a donor aged 10 to 29 with latent tuberculosis or without tuberculosis infection. Material for sequencing was PBMCs. The chain recombines TRBV19 with TRBJ2-4; tentatively, D is TRBD1 (6 bases). The CDR3 reads CASSAQGWVKNIQYF. Here the CDR3 DNA reads TGTGCCAGTAGTGCCCAGGGGTGGGTCAAAAACATTCAGTACTTC.